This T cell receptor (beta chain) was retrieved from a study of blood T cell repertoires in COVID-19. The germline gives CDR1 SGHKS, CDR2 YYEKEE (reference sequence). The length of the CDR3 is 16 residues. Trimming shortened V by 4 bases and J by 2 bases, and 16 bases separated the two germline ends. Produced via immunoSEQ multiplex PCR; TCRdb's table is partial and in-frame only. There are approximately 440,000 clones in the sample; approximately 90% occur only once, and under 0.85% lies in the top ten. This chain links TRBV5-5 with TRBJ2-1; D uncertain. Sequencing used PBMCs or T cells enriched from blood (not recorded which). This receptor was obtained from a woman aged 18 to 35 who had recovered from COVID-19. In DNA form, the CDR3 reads TGTGCCAGCAGCGTGGAACACCTAGGCCCCTACAATGAGCAGTTCTTC. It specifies CASSVEHLGPYNEQFF.